The rows below give T cell receptor beta chains drawn from one sample of a study of T cell changes during pregnancy in multiple sclerosis. Clones were read by immunoSEQ multiplex PCR, and TCRdb kept only the in-frame ones, dropping some. The sample holds 35,000 to 45,000 clones; 91% are singletons and the top ten take less than 0.75%. The sample consisted of CD4+ T cells from peripheral blood mononuclear cells, taken before pregnancy. Receptors were obtained from a female donor with multiple sclerosis, enrolled in a pregnancy study. Both conserved end residues are trimmed from each CDR3. Part of the rows lack a size; the others show once, few, many or a class for expanded clones.

>NA|TRBV25-1
ASSERDRDRFHNSPLH
>NA|TRBV11-3
ASSLGVERGAADTQY
>NA|TRBV7-2
ASSLLQATSGNTIY
>NA|TRBV30
AWGQLNTEAF
>NA|TRBV2
ASSDGLGNTEAF
>NA|TRBV18
ASSPGISYNEQF
>NA|TRBV6-4
ASSEAGVGGYT
>NA|TRBV5-4
ASSLNRDRNTEAF
>few|TRBV7-9
ASSAGQAQH
>NA|TRBV19
ASSIQGALEAF
>NA|TRBV5-4
ASSKDRGGYT
>NA|TRBV6-5
ASSSASGTYEQY
>NA|TRBV7-9
ASSLEGRGSYNEQF
>NA|TRBV30
ACPAQDRYYGYT
>once|TRBV10-3
AISESRGRGGSYEQY
>NA|TRBV7-2
ASSPGETQY
>NA|TRBV7-9
ASSLWGGDNEQF
>NA|TRBV30
AWTSGTPNNSPLH
>NA|TRBV10-1
ASSEPKPLAGGYNEQF
>NA|TRBV13
ASSFRGRNNEQF
>NA|TRBV27
ASSTAWAGVSGANVLT
>NA|TRBV11-3
ASSLFGTSASGELF
>NA|TRBV30
AWNKGGQGTEAF
>NA|TRBV6-5
ASSYSPGVGEKLF
>NA|TRBV7-9
ASSLVGDTEAF
>NA|TRBV19
ASSLSGTGSNYGYT
>NA|TRBV10-3
AISAGQGAGETQY
>NA|TRBV6-1
ASSDGGQGPKQPQH
>NA|TRBV5-6
ASSLGTVLTPQH
>NA|TRBV10-3
ASGRTSGQETQY
>NA|TRBV6-1
ASSRDSVNEQF
>NA|TRBV5-6
ASSFRTPYEQY
>NA|TRBV2
ASSVRAGVADEQY
>NA|TRBV5-6
ASSLVRGASTDTQY
>NA|TRBV11-2
ASSSAGTGYTEAF
>NA|TRBV9
ASSYSGGAGNTIY
>few|TRBV7-9
ASSLQGGDVYT
>NA|TRBV30
ASSRDYGYT
>NA|TRBV7-6
ASSSRTTSGAYNEQF
>NA|TRBV11-1
ASSPTGVAAKNIQY
>NA|TRBV19
ASSIRGPGNSPLH
>NA|TRBV19
ASSIGDGQPYGYT
>NA|TRBV6-5
ASSTPGGRVYEQY
>NA|TRBV9
ASSVGVRSVYEQY
>NA|TRBV19
ASRGAGELF
>NA|TRBV5-8
ASSPLRRTGGIYEQF
>NA|TRBV7-2
ASSPSGGRGTEAF
>NA|TRBV29-1
SVRTSGVYTDTQY
>NA|TRBV10-2
ASRGAAYEQY
>NA|TRBV2
ASSARPGKTQH
>NA|TRBV11-1
ASSWTNSGNTIY
>NA|TRBV25-1
ASSESGLFGANVLT
>NA|TRBV5-1
ASSPDSPYSGNTIY
>NA|TRBV7-8
ASSLGGRAPDTGELF
>once|TRBV19
ASSVPTGLGNTIY
>once|TRBV30
AWSVQGSPNYGYT
>NA|TRBV30
AWKAQGAPYGYT
>NA|TRBV4-2
ASSPPGTYNEQF
>NA|TRBV18
ASSPEGRLAGVYNEQF
>NA|TRBV6-6
ASSTGLAYNEQF